A single sample gave rise to the 25 T cell receptor beta chains below, sequenced in a study of blood T cell repertoires in COVID-19. Here immunoSEQ multiplex PCR was the method, and the copy in TCRdb shows in-frame clones only, minus some. The table records about 240,000 clones, more than 85% of them present only once. Sequencing input: peripheral blood. The receptors were gathered from a woman aged 45-60 years with COVID-19, enrolled during active disease.

This chain uses TRBV27 with TRBJ1-6; 8 bases are shared with TRBD1. This CDR3 is 14 amino acids long. The germline gives CDR1 MNHEY, CDR2 SMNVEV (reference sequence). V lost 3 bases to trimming and J lost 8 bases; unmatched junction nucleotides: 3. The chain's CDR3 is CASSLGQVYSPLHF. DNA for the CDR3: TGTGCCAGCAGTTTGGGACAGGTCTATTCACCCCTCCACTTT.

The CDR3 region has the DNA TGTGCCAGCTCACCACGTGGAGCGGGGGGAAGCACAGATACGCAGTATTTT. Translating gives CASSPRGAGGSTDTQYF. V is TRBV18 and J is TRBJ2-3; 9 nucleotides match TRBD2. CDR3 length equals 17 residues. CDR1 and CDR2 (germline): KGHSH, LQKENI. V shed 1 base, J shed 0 bases, and the junction held 5 bases outside the gene matches.

This chain uses TRBV10-2 with TRBJ2-2, with D perhaps matching TRBD1 (5 bases). The CDR3 has 14 residues. Germline values: CDR1 WSHSY, CDR2 SAAADI. V gave up 2 bases and J gave up 9 bases, with 13 bases separating them. CDR3 bases: TGCGCCAGCAGTGAGGCAGGGAACAACCGGGAGCTGTTTTTT. This sequence encodes CASSEAGNNRELFF.

This clone was counted only a few times. The chain joins TRBV18 to TRBJ2-2, with 7 nucleotides matching TRBD1. V was pared by 0 bases and J by 5 bases, with 9 bases of the junction left unmatched. CDR3 length: 17 residues. The V gene's germline CDR1 is KGHSH and CDR2 LQKENI. Written as DNA, the CDR3 is TGTGCCAGCTCACCACCTCTACCGGGACAGAGAACCGGGGAGCTGTTTTTT. Translation: CASSPPLPGQRTGELFF.

V is TRBV28 and J is TRBJ1-5; no definite D call. This CDR3 comprises 13 residues. V lost 5 bases and J lost 2, with 7 bases in between. The V gene's germline CDR1 is MDHEN and CDR2 SYDVKM. The DNA for the CDR3 is TGTGCCAGCAGTCGCCTAGGCAATCAGCCCCAGCATTTT. As protein: CASSRLGNQPQHF.

The genes are TRBV10-1 and TRBJ2-5, with D possibly matching TRBD1 (6 bases). This CDR3 region has 15 residues. The ends were cut back, 11 bases at V and 1 base at J, with 20 bases in the middle. CDR1 is WNHNN and CDR2 is SYGVQD in the germline V gene (reference sequence). CDR3 sequence (DNA): TGCGCCTGCTGTGAGTCAGGCAGGGGCCAAGAGACCCAGTACTTC. As protein: CACCESGRGQETQYF.

J is TRBJ2-3 and V is TRBV5-4; no clear D. The CDR3 is 12 residues long. The ends were cut back, 4 bases at V and 4 bases at J, with 7 bases in the middle. The V gene's germline CDR1 is SGHNT and CDR2 YYREEE (reference sequence). CDR3 sequence: CASSRVADTQYF. The CDR3 DNA sequence: TGTGCCAGCAGCCGGGTAGCAGATACGCAGTATTTT.

The gene calls are TRBV11-3 and TRBJ1-2; 11 bases map to TRBD1. Germline V gene sequence: CDR1 SGHNT, CDR2 YENEEA. The junction had 6 bases not matched to a gene; V was cut back by 5 bases and J by 4 bases. The CDR3 covers 15 residues. The CDR3 nucleotides read TGTGCCAGCAGCCCTCGGGACAGGGGGGGCTATGGCTACACCTTC. Amino acids: CASSPRDRGGYGYTF.

CDR3 sequence (DNA): TGTGCCAGTAGTATGGGGAGCTACAATGAGCAGTTCTTC. Encoded protein: CASSMGSYNEQFF. The chain employs TRBV19 and TRBJ2-1; weak D call: TRBD2 (5 bases). Trimming left V 3 bases short and J 3 bases short, with 6 bases between. Germline V gene data show CDR1 as LNHDA and CDR2 as SQIVND (reference sequence). The CDR3 has 13 amino acids.

The V and J genes are TRBV29-1 and TRBJ2-1; tentative D call: TRBD1 (5 bases). The germline V gene has CDR1 SQVTM and CDR2 ANQGSEA. This CDR3 is 12 amino acids long. The CDR3 loop reads CSAGVGPAEQFF. The CDR3 DNA reads as TGCAGTGCCGGAGTGGGGCCGGCTGAGCAGTTCTTC.

The chain is built from TRBV5-1 and TRBJ1-2; 9 bases agree with TRBD1. This CDR3 comprises 12 residues. Germline CDR1 reads SGHRS; CDR2 reads YFSETQ. V gave up 3 bases and J gave up 10 bases; unmatched junction bases: 4. This chain's CDR3 is CASSWDRDIYTF. For the CDR3, the DNA is TGCGCCAGCAGCTGGGACAGGGATATCTACACCTTC.

This chain connects TRBV6-5 to TRBJ1-2, with TRBD1 matching 8 bases. From germline, CDR1 is MNHEY and CDR2 SVGAGI. J gave up 7 bases and V 7 bases, and 11 bases lay outside the gene matches. The CDR3 loop spans 14 amino acids. DNA of the CDR3: TGTGCCAGCACCGAACAGGGGGAAGTTGGTGGCTACACCTTC. Its protein product is CASTEQGEVGGYTF.

This sequence joins TRBV9 and TRBJ2-5; 8 bases map to TRBD1. Germline CDR1 reads SGDLS; CDR2 reads YYNGEE. V shed 4 bases, J shed 4 bases, and the junction held 6 bases outside the gene matches. There are 14 residues in the CDR3. CDR3 loop: CASSPGQGIETQYF. The CDR3 coding sequence is TGTGCCAGCAGCCCCGGACAGGGCATAGAGACCCAGTACTTC.

This clone was counted a single time. V gene TRBV3-1 (or the pseudogene TRBV3-2) combines with J gene TRBJ1-2; D uncertain. Germline CDR1 reads LGHDT; CDR2 reads YNNKEL (reference sequence). The CDR3 extends over 14 amino acids. V was cut by 5 bases and J by 7 bases, with 17 bases left in between. CDR3 region: CASSFRILRGGYTF. In DNA form, the CDR3 reads TGTGCCAGCAGCTTCCGGATTCTTCGGGGTGGCTACACCTTC.

The V and J genes are TRBV5-1 and TRBJ2-1, with D possibly TRBD2 on 5 matching bases. The CDR3 sequence is 15 residues long. V gave up 4 bases and J gave up 7 bases, with 18 bases separating them. Germline CDR1 reads SGHRS; CDR2 reads YFSETQ. This chain's CDR3 is CASSKPDGVWNEQFF. The CDR3 bases are TGCGCCAGCAGCAAACCGGACGGGGTCTGGAATGAGCAGTTCTTC.

The chain uses TRBV28 and TRBJ1-3, with 9 bases matching TRBD1. Germline V lookup: CDR1 MDHEN, CDR2 SYDVKM. V was clipped by 7 bases and J by 2 bases; unmatched bases: 6. There are 15 residues in the CDR3. In DNA, the CDR3 is TGTGCCAGCACCGAACAGGGGGCAGCTGGAAACACCATATATTTT. Translated: CASTEQGAAGNTIYF.

The V call is TRBV7-9, the J call TRBJ2-3, with D possibly being TRBD2 (5 bases). The CDR3 is 13 amino acids. The V gene's germline CDR1 is SEHNR and CDR2 FQNEAQ (reference sequence). V lost 5 bases to trimming and J lost 5 bases, with 11 bases between them. CDR3 bases: TGTGCCAGCAGCGCTAGCTGGGGAGATACGCAGTATTTT. Amino acids: CASSASWGDTQYF.

This chain uses TRBV11-2 with TRBJ2-5; TRBD1 aligns across 11 bases. Losses at the gene ends were 3 bases for V and 5 bases for J; bases not matched to a gene: 8. Germline V gene data show CDR1 as SGHAT and CDR2 as FQNNGV. CDR3 length: 16 amino acids. In nucleotides, the CDR3 is TGTGCCAGCAGCTTCCGGACAGGGGGCGGACGGGAGACCCAGTACTTC. This sequence encodes CASSFRTGGGRETQYF.

The genes are TRBV5-1 and TRBJ2-5, with D possibly being TRBD2 (6 bases). The V end lost 0 bases, the J end lost 2 bases, and 11 bases lay between the germline ends. CDR3 size: 15 residues. The germline V gene encodes CDR1 SGHRS and CDR2 YFSETQ. Here the CDR3 DNA reads TGCGCCAGCAGCTTGGCGGGAGCAGAACAAGAGACCCAGTACTTC. It is translated as CASSLAGAEQETQYF.

The chain recombines TRBV9 with TRBJ2-3; 8 bases are a match to TRBD1. CDR3 length: 13 amino acids. Germline V gene lookup returns CDR1 SGDLS and CDR2 YYNGEE. V lost 5 bases to trimming and J lost 6 bases; unmatched junction nucleotides: 5. The CDR3 loop is CASRVQGEDTQYF. CDR3 in DNA: TGTGCCAGCAGAGTACAGGGGGAGGATACGCAGTATTTT.

The sample holds one count of this clone. This sequence joins TRBV29-1 and TRBJ1-1; D might be TRBD1 (5 bases). Trimming pared 8 bases from V and 0 bases from J, leaving 13 bases between. This CDR3 contains 13 residues. Germline V gene sequence: CDR1 SQVTM, CDR2 ANQGSEA. The CDR3 reads CSSKGLLNTEAFF. CDR3 DNA: TGCAGCTCAAAGGGGCTTTTGAACACTGAAGCTTTCTTT.

This clone has just one count. The genes are TRBV4-1 and TRBJ2-2, with 10 bases that match TRBD1. The CDR3 has 20 amino acids. CDR1 and CDR2 (germline): MGHRA, YSYEKL. V was clipped by 4 bases and J by 2 bases; unmatched bases: 16. CDR3 region: CASSLFTILGTGENTGELFF. The DNA of the CDR3 is TGCGCCAGCAGCCTTTTCACGATCCTAGGGACAGGGGAAAACACCGGGGAGCTGTTTTTT.

This chain uses TRBV30 with TRBJ1-2, with D hard to call. V gave up 4 bases and J gave up 8 bases, with 17 bases separating them. The CDR3 is 13 amino acids. The V gene's germline CDR1 is GTSNPN and CDR2 SVGIG (reference sequence). In DNA, the CDR3 is TGTGCCTGGAAAGTTAATAGCGGGGAGGGCTACACCTTC. Encoded protein: CAWKVNSGEGYTF.

The chain links TRBV6-5 to TRBJ2-7, with 9 bases identical to TRBD1. The CDR3 spans 14 residues. V gave up 7 bases and J gave up 11 bases; unmatched junction bases: 15. Germline-derived CDR1 and CDR2 are MNHEY and SVGAGI. The CDR3 reads CASMVLDRGIMKYV. In DNA, the CDR3 is TGTGCCAGCATGGTACTGGACAGGGGTATTATGAAGTACGTC.

The chain carries TRBV6-2 or TRBV6-3 and TRBJ2-3, with unresolved D. The V end was cut by 5 bases, the J end by 5 bases, with 8 bases between. The V gene's germline CDR1 is MNHEY and CDR2 SVGEGT. This CDR3 region has 12 residues. The CDR3: CASSLVKDTQYF. CDR3 DNA sequence: TGTGCCAGCAGTCTCGTTAAAGATACGCAGTATTTT.